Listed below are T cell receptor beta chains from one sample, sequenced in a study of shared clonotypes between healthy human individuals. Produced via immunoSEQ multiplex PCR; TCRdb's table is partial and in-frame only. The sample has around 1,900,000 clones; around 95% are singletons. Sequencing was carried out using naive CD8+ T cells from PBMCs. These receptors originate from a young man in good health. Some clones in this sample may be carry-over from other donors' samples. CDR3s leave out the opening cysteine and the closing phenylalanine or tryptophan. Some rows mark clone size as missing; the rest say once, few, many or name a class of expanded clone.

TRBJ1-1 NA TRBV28 ASSLETGTNTEAF
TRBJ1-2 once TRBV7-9 ASSSNRDRVVGYT
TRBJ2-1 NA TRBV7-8 ASSPRVAVYNEQF
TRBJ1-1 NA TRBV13 ASSLEAGMNTEAF
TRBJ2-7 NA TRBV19 ASSQRTGPYYYEQY
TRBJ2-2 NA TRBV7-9 ASSSPTSGPTGELF
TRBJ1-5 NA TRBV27 ASSLSGGASNQPQH
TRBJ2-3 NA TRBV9 ASSAQASGADTQY
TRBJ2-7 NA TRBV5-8 ASSLVITYEQY
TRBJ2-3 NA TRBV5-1 ASSLGWLGTDTQY
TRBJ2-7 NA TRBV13 ASSAPDNSYEQY
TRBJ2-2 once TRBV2 ASSGGRNTGELF
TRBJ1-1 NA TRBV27 ASSPRWVTEAF
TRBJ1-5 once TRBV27 ASSGGRGDQPQH
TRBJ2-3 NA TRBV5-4 ASSLRRESPDTQY
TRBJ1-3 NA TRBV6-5 ASAGGEGNTIY
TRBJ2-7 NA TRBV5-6 ASSSGGGHYEQY
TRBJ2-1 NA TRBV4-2 ASSQGGSGYNEQF
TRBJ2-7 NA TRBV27 ASSLYSTSYEQY
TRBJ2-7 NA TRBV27 ASSWAASYEQY
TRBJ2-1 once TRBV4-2 ASSQERSSSNEQF
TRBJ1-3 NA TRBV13 ASSPENRGGNTIY
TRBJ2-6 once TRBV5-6 ASSSGIISSGANVLT
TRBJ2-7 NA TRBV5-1 ASSLGDRGPYEQY
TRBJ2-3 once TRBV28 ASSLLWDRSTDTQY
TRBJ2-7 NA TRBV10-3 AISVSTEQY
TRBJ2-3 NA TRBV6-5 ASSPGEGGSNTQY
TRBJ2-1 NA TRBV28 ASSSRETVYNEQF
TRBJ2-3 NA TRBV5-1 ASSLGLRQGAREDTQY
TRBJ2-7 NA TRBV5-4 ASSLGTSRDSYEQY
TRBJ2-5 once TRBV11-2 ASSPRRTGQRGGETQY
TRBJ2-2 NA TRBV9 ASSVVGLGSTGELF
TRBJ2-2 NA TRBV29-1 SVFGPGATGELF
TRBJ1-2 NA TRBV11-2 ASSLGPGYT
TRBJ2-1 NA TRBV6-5 ASSYTRSSYNEQF
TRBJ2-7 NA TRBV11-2 ASSLGTVEQY
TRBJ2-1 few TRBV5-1 ASSLERYNEQF
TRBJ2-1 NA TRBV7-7 ASSLGGRLLDEQF
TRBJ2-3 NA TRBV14 ASSPQFVDLTRGATDTQY
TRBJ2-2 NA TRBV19 ASSIIGTGAHGLPTGELF
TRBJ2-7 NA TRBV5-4 ASSLGVGAIYEQY
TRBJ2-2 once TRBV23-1 ASSRRDRPNTGELF
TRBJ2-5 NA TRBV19 ASSIDGRGTQY
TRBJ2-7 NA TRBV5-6 ASSFELTYEQY
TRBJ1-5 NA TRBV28 ASSLDSLFAPQH
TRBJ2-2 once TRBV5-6 ASSLEESGTGELF
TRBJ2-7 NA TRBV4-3 ASSHSRGLNYEQY
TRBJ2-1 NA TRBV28 ASSLFGLDNEQF
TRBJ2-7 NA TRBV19 ASSIRSGTYEQY
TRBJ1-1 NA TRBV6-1 ASSELTNTEAF
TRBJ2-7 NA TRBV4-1 ASSQALAGAYEQY
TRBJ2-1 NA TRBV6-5 ASSYSSGRVSNEQF
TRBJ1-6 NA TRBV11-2 ASSLGDPLH
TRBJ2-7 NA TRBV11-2 ASSLWDRGSYEQY
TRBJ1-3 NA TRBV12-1 ASSIPHGQVGNTIY
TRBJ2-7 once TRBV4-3 ASSQDLGREGSYEQY